The sequence of this TCR beta chain was determined in a study of tumor-infiltrating lymphocytes in primary liver carcinoma. The roughly 20-31 mg bulk tissue piece was not sorted before simultaneous RNA and DNA extraction. Five separate regions of each tumor underwent sampling. This clonotype has a single count. Its antigen is undetermined. The study, taken as a whole, reports: Significantly greater top-250-clone fractions characterized tumors relative to blood (p = 0.039). Only about 7-24% of top clones appeared in all five tumor regions.

Per the germline V gene, CDR1 is MDHEN and CDR2 is SYDVKM. This CDR3 region has 15 residues. Trimming cost V 8 bases and J 5 bases, with 18 bases left between them. Making TCR beta cDNA involved around 520 ng total RNA and a constant-region primer. Three nested multiplex PCR rounds, a slightly modified ARM-PCR method, built the TCR beta libraries. For approximately 10 cycles apiece, the opening two PCR rounds ran with TRBV1-TRBV30 forward primers and a C-beta reverse primer. Via MiXCR, TCRdb re-called the multiplex PCR reads, giving one row per CDR3 protein. The sample has about 70,000 distinct CDR3 sequences, approximately 70% seen once.

Source material: liver tumor tissue from sampling region 4. Subset here: tumor region T4, right-lateral pole. This TCR derives from a man aged 40-55 years with primary liver carcinoma and hepatitis B virus infection. This chain uses TRBV28 with TRBJ2-2, with D possibly matching TRBD1 (6 bases). This chain's CDR3 is CASGGQLSMTGELFF. The DNA for the CDR3 is TGTGCCAGCGGAGGACAGCTTTCAATGACCGGGGAGCTGTTTTTT.